This T cell receptor (beta chain) was obtained from a study of shared clonotypes between healthy human individuals. Findings of the study overall: Genetic and exposure-history diversity was limited by the small donor number.

This table comes from immunoSEQ multiplex PCR, and its TCRdb copy is limited to in-frame clones, with some not included. The data contain about 1 million clones, more than 75% of them singletons. This CDR3 has 15 residues. The J segment lost 5 bases and the V segment lost 6 bases, leaving 9 bases of the junction unmatched. CDR1 and CDR2 (germline): SNHLY, FYNNEI. For this clone: No antigen is known for it.

The V call is TRBV2, the J call TRBJ2-3, with 9 bases that match TRBD1. This TCR came from a young man in good health. Some clones in this sample may be carry-over from other donors' samples. The sample taken for sequencing was memory CD4+ T cells from PBMCs. The subset is: CD45RA-negative fraction. The CDR3 DNA sequence: TGTGCCAGCAGCGACGGGACAGGGAACCAAGATACGCAGTATTTT. It is translated as CASSDGTGNQDTQYF.